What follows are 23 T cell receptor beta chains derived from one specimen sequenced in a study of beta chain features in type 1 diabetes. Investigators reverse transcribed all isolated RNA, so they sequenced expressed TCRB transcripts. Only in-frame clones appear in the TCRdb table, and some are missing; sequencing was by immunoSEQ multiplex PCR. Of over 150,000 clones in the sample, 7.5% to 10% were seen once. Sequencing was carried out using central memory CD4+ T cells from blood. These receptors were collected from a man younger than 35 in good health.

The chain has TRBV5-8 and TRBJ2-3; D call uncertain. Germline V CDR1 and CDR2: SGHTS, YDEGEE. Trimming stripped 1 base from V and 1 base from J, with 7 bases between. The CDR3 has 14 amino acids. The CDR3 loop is CASSLSSGTDTQYF. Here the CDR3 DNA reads TGTGCCAGCAGCTTGTCGTCGGGCACAGATACGCAGTATTTT.

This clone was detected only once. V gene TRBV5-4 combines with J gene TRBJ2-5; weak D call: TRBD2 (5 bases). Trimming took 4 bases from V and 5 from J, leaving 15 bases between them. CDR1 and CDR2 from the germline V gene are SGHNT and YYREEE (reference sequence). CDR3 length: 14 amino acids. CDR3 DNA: TGTGCCAGCAGCCAAGGAGGTGGGCAGGAGACCCAGTACTTC. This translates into CASSQGGGQETQYF.

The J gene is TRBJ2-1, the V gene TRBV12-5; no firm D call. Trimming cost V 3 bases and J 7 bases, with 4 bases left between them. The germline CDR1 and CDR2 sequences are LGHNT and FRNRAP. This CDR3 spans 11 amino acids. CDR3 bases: TGTGCTAGTGGTTTCGGGAATGAGCAGTTCTTC. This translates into CASGFGNEQFF.

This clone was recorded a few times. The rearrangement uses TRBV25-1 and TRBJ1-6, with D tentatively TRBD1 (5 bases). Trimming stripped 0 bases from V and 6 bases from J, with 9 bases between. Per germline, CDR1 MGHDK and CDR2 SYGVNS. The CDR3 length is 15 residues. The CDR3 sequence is CASSEYAGRNSPLHF. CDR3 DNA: TGTGCCAGCAGTGAATATGCGGGACGTAATTCACCCCTCCACTTT.

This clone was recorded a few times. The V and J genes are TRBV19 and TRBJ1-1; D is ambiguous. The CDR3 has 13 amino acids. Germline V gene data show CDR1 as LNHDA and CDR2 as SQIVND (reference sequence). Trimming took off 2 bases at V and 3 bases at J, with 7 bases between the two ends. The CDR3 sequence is CASSIRRDTEAFF. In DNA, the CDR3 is TGTGCCAGTAGTATACGGAGGGACACTGAAGCTTTCTTT.

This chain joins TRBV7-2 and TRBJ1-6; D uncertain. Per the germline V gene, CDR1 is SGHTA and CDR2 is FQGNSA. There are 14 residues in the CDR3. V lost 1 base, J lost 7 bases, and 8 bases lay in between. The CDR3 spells CASSLGAGNSPLHF. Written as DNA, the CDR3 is TGTGCCAGCAGCTTAGGGGCGGGGAATTCACCCCTCCACTTT. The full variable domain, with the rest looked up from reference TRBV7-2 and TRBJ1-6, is GAGVSQSPSNKVTEKGKDVELRCDPISGHTALYWYRQSLGQGLEFLIYFQGNSAPDKSGLPSDRFSAERTGGSVSTLTIQRTQQEDSAVYLCASSLGAGNSPLHFGNGTRLTVT.

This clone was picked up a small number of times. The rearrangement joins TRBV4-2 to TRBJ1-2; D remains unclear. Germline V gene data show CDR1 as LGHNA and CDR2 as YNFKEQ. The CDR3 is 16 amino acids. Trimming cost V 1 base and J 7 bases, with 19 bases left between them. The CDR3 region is CASSQGSTSGIAGYTF. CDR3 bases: TGTGCCAGCAGCCAAGGATCTACCTCGGGTATAGCTGGCTACACCTTC.

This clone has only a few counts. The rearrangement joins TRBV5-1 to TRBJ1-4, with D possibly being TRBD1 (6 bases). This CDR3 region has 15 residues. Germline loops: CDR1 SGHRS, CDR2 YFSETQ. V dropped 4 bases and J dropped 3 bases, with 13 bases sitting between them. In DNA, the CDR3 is TGCGCCAGCAGCACAGCGACAGGCTCTAATGAAAAACTGTTTTTT. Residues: CASSTATGSNEKLFF. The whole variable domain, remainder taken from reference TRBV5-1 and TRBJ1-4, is KAGVTQTPRYLIKTRGQQVTLSCSPISGHRSVSWYQQTPGQGLQFLFEYFSETQRNKGNFPGRFSGRQFSNSRSEMNVSTLELGDSALYLCASSTATGSNEKLFFGSGTQLSVL.

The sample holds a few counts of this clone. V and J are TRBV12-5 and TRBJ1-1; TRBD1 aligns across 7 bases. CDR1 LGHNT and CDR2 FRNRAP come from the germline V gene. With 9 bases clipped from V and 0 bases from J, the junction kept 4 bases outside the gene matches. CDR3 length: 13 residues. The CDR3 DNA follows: TGTGCTAGCCGCGGGACAGTGAACACTGAAGCTTTCTTT. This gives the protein CASRGTVNTEAFF.

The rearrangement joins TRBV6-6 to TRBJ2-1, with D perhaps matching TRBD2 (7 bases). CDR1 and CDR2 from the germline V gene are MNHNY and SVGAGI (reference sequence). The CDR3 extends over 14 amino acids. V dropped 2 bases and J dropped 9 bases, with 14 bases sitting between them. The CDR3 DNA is TGTGCCAGCAGTTACGTGGGGGGGCCGGGTGAGCAGTTCTTC. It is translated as CASSYVGGPGEQFF.

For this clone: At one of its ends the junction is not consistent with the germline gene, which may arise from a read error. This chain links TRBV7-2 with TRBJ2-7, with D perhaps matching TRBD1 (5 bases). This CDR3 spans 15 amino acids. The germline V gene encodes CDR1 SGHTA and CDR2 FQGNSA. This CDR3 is CASSLEAGSSHEQYF. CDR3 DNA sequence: TGTGCCAGCAGCTTAGAGGCAGGGTCCTCCCACGAGCAGTACTTC. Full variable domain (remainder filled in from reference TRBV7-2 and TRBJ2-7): GAGVSQSPSNKVTEKGKDVELRCDPISGHTALYWYRQSLGQGLEFLIYFQGNSAPDKSGLPSDRFSAERTGGSVSTLTIQRTQQEDSAVYLCASSLEAGSSHEQYFGPGTRLTVT.

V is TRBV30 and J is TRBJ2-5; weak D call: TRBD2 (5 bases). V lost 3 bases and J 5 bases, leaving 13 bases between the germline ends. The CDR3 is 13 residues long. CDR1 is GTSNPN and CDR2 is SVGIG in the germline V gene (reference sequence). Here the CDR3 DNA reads TGTGCCTGGAGGAATCGGGGTACTGAGACCCAGTACTTC. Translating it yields CAWRNRGTETQYF.

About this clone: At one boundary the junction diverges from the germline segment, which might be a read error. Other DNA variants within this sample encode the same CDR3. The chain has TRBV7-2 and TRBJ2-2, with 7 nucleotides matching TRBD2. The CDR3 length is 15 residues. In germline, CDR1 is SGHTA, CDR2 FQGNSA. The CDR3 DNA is TGTGCCAGCAGCCTAGCGGTGGGGGGGACCGGGGAGCTGTTTTTT. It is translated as CASSLAVGGTGELFF.

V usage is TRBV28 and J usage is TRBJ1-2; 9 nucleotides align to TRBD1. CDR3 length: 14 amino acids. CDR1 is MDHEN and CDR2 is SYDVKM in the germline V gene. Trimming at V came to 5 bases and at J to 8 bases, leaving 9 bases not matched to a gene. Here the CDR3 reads CASSPGQGLRGYTF. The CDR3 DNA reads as TGTGCCAGCAGTCCGGGACAGGGTTTGAGAGGCTACACCTTC.

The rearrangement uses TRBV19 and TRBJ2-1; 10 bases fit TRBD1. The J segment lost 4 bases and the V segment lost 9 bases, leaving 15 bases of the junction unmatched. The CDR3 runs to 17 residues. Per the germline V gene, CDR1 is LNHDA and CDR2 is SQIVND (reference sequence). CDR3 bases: TGTGCCAGCCGACAGGGGGCAGGTACGGGGCTATACAATGAGCAGTTCTTC. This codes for CASRQGAGTGLYNEQFF.

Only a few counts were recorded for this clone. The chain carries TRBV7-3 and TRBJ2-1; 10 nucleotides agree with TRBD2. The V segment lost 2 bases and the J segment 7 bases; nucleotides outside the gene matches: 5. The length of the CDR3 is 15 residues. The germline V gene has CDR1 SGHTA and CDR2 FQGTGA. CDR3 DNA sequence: TGTGCCAGCAGCTTAGGACTAGCGGCGCCGAATGAGCAGTTCTTC. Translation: CASSLGLAAPNEQFF. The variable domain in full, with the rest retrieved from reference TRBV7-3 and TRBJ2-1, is GAGVSQTPSNKVTEKGKYVELRCDPISGHTALYWYRQSLGQGPEFLIYFQGTGAADDSGLPNDRFFAVRPEGSVSTLKIQRTERGDSAVYLCASSLGLAAPNEQFFGPGTRLTVL.

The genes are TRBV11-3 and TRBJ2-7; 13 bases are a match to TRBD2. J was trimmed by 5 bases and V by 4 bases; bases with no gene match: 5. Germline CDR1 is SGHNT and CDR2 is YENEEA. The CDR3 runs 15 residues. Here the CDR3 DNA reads TGTGCCAGCAGCTGGGGACTAGCGGGATCCAACGAGCAGTACTTC. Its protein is CASSWGLAGSNEQYF.

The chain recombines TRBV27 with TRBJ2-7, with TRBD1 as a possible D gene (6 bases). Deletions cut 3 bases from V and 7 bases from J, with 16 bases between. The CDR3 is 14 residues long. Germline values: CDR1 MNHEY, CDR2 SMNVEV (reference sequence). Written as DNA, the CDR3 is TGTGCCAGCAGTTTGGACAGCTACATAGGGGAGCAGTACTTC. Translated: CASSLDSYIGEQYF.

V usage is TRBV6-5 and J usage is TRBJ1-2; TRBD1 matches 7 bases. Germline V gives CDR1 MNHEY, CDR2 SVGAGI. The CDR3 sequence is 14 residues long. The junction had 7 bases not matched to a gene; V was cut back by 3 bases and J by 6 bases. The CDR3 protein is CASSYNRGIDGYTF. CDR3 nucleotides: TGTGCCAGCAGTTATAACAGGGGAATCGATGGCTACACCTTC.

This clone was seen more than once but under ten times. The CDR3 protein is CASSYSDRNEAFF. The CDR3 DNA follows: TGTGCCAGCAGTTACTCGGACAGGAATGAAGCTTTCTTT. J is TRBJ1-1 and V is TRBV6-5; 7 bases agree with TRBD1. V trimming: 0 bases; J trimming: 7 bases; junction bases outside the gene matches: 2. Germline V gives CDR1 MNHEY, CDR2 SVGAGI. The CDR3 sequence is 13 residues long.

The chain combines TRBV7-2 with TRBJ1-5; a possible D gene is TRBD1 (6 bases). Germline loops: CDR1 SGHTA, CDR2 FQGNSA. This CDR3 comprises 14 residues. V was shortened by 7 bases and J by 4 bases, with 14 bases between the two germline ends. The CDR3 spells CASTTNRVNQPQHF. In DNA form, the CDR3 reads TGTGCCAGCACCACTAACAGGGTTAATCAGCCCCAGCATTTT.

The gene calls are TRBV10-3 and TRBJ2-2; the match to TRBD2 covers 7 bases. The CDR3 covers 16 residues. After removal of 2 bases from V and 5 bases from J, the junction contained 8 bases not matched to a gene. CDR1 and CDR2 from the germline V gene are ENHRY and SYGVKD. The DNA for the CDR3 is TGTGCCATCAGTGAGAGGGCGGGAGAATGGACCGGGGAGCTGTTTTTT. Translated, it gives CAISERAGEWTGELFF.

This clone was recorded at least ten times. CDR3 sequence: CASSQGQGLEKLFF. Written as DNA, the CDR3 is TGCGCCAGCAGCCAAGGGCAGGGGCTTGAAAAACTGTTTTTT. The chain uses TRBV4-3 and TRBJ1-4, with D perhaps TRBD1 (6 bases). Germline CDR1 LGHNA, CDR2 YSLEER. This CDR3 has 14 residues. Between the trimmed V and J ends, which lost 1 base and 7 bases, there was a span of 10 bases.